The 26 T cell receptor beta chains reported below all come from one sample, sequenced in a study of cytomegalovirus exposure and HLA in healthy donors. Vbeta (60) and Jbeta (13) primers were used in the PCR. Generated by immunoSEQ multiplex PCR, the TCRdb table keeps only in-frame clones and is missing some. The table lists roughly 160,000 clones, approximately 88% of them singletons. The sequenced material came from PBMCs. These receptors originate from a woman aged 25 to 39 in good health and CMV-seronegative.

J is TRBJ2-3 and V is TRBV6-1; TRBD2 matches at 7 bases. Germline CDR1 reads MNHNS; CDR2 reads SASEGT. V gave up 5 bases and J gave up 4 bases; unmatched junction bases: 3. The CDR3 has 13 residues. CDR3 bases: TGTGCCAGCAGTTTGCGGGAGTCAGATACGCAGTATTTT. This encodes CASSLRESDTQYF.

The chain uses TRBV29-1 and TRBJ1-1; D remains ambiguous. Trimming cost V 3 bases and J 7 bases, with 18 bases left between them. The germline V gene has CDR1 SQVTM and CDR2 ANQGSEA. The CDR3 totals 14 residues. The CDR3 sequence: CSVDPSTGYGEAFF. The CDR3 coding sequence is TGCAGCGTTGACCCCTCGACGGGGTACGGTGAAGCTTTCTTT.

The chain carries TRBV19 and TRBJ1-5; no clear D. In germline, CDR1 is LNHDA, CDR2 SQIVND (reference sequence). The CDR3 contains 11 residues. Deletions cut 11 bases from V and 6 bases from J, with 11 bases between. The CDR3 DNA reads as TGTGCCGCTGGGCAGGTTCAGCCCCAGCATTTT. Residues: CAAGQVQPQHF.

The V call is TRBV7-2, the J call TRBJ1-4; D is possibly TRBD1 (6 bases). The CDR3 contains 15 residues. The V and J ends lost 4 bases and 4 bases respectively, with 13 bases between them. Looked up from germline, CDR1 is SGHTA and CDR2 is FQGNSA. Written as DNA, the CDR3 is TGTGCCAGCAGCTCCGCGCGGACAGTTAATGAAAAACTGTTTTTT. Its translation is CASSSARTVNEKLFF. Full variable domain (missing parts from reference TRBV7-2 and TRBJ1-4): GAGVSQSPSNKVTEKGKDVELRCDPISGHTALYWYRQSLGQGLEFLIYFQGNSAPDKSGLPSDRFSAERTGGSVSTLTIQRTQQEDSAVYLCASSSARTVNEKLFFGSGTQLSVL.

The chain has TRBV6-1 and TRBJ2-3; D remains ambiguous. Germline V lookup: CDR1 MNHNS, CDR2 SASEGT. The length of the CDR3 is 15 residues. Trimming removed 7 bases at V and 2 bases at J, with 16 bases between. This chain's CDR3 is CASNSDGAPTDTQYF. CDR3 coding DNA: TGTGCCAGCAATTCAGACGGAGCCCCCACAGATACGCAGTATTTT.

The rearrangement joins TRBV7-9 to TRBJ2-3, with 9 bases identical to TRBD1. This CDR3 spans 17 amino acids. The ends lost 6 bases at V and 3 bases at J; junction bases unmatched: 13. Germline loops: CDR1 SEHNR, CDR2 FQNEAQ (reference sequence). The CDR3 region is CASRLPTGQGPTDTQYF. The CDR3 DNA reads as TGTGCCAGCAGGCTTCCCACCGGACAGGGGCCGACAGATACGCAGTATTTT.

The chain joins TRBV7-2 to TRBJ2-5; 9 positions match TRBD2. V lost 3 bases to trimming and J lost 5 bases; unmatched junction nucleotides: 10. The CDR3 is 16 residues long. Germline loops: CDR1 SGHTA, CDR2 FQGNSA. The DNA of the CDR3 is TGTGCCAGCAGCTTTCGGGGCGGGAGGGCATTGGAGACCCAGTACTTC. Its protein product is CASSFRGGRALETQYF.

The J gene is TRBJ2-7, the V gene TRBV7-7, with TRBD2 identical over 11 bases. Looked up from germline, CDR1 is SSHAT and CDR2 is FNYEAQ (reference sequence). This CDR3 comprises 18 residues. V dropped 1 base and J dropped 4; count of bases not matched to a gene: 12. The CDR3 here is CASSLEGIGTSGSYEQYF. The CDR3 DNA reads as TGTGCCAGCAGCTTAGAGGGTATCGGGACTAGCGGATCATACGAGCAGTACTTC.

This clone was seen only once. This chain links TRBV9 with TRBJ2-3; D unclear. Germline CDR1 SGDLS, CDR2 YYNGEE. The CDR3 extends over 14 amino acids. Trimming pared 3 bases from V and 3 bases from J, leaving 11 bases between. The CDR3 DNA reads TGTGCCAGCAGCGCCCTACGAACTACAGATACGCAGTATTTT. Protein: CASSALRTTDTQYF.

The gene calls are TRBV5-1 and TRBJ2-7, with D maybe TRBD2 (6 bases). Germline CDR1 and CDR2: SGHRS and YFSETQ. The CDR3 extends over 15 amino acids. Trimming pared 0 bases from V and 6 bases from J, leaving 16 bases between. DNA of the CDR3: TGCGCCAGCAGCTTGGTGCCGGTGCAGGGAGGCGAGCAGTACTTC. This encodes CASSLVPVQGGEQYF.

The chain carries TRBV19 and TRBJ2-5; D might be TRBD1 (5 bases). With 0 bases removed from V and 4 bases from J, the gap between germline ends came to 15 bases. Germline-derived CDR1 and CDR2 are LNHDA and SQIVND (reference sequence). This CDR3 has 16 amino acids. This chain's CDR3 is CASSIDTGVVGETQYF. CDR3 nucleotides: TGTGCCAGTAGTATAGATACAGGTGTGGTTGGAGAGACCCAGTACTTC.

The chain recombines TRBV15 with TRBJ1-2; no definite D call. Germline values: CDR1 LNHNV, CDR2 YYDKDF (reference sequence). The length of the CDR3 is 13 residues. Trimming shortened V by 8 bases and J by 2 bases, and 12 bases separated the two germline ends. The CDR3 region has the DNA TGTGCCACCGTCGAGGGTGGAAACTATGGCTACACCTTC. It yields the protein CATVEGGNYGYTF. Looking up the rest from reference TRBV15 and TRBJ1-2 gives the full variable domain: DAMVIQNPRYQVTQFGKPVTLSCSQTLNHNVMYWYQQKSSQAPKLLFHYYDKDFNNEADTPDNFQSRRPNTSFCFLDIRSPGLGDTAMYLCATVEGGNYGYTFGSGTRLTVV.

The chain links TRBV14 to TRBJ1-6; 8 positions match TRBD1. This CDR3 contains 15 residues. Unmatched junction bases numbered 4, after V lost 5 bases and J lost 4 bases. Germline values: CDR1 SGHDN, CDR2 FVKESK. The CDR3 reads CASSTRTGYNSPLHF. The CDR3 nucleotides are TGTGCCAGCAGCACTCGGACAGGGTATAATTCACCCCTCCACTTT.

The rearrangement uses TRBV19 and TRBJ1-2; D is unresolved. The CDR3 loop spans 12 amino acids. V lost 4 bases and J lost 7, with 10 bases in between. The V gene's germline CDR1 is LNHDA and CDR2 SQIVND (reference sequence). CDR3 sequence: CASSTQTTGYTF. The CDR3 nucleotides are TGTGCCAGTAGTACCCAGACTACTGGCTACACCTTC.

The CDR3 DNA sequence: TGTGCCAGCAGCCCGGACAGGGAGATACAAGAGACCCAGTACTTC. It encodes CASSPDREIQETQYF. V usage is TRBV5-4 and J usage is TRBJ2-5; TRBD1 matches at 8 bases. Per the germline V gene, CDR1 is SGHNT and CDR2 is YYREEE (reference sequence). This CDR3 has 15 amino acids. The J segment lost 2 bases and the V segment lost 4 bases, leaving 7 bases of the junction unmatched.

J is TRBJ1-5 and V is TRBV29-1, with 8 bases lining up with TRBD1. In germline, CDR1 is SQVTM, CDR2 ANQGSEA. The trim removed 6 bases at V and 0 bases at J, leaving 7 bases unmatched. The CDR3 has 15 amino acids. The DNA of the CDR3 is TGCAGCGTACGACAGGGGTCAAATAGCAATCAGCCCCAGCATTTT. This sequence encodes CSVRQGSNSNQPQHF.

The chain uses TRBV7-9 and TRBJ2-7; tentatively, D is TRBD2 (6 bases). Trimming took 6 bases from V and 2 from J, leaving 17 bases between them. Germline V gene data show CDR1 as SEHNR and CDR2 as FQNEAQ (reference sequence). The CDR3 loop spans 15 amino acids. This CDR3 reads CASSSTGLPTYEQYF. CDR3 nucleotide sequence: TGTGCCAGCAGTTCTACTGGACTACCCACCTACGAGCAGTACTTC.

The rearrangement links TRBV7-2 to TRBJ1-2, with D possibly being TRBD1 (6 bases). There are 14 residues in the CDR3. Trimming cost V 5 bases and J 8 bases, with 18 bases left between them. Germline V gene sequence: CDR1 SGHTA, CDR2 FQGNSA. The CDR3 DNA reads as TGTGCCAGCAGCCCCCCGACAGGAAATAAGGGCTACACCTTC. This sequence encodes CASSPPTGNKGYTF.

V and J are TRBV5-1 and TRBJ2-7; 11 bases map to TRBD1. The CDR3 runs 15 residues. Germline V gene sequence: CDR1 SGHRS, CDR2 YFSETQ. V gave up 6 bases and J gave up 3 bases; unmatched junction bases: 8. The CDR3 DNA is TGCGCCAGCACAAAATCCGGGACAGGGGGCTACGAGCAGTACTTC. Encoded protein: CASTKSGTGGYEQYF.

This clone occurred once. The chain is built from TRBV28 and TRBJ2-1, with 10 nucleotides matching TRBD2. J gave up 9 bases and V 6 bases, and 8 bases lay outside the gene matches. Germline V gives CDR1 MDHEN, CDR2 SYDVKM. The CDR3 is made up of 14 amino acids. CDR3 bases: TGTGCCAGCAGCCGCACCCCTAGCGGGAGTGAGCAGTTCTTC. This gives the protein CASSRTPSGSEQFF.

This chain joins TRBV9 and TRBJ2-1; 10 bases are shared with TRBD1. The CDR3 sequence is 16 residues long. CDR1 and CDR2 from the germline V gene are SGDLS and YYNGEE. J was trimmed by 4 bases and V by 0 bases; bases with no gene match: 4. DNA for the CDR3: TGTGCCAGCAGCGTAGTTTGGACAGGGGGATACAATGAGCAGTTCTTC. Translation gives CASSVVWTGGYNEQFF.

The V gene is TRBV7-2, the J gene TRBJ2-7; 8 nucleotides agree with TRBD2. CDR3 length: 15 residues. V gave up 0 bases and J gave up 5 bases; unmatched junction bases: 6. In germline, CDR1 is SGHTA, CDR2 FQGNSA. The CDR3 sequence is CASSLAPSGSHEQYF. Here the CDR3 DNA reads TGTGCCAGCAGCTTAGCGCCCAGCGGGAGCCACGAGCAGTACTTC.

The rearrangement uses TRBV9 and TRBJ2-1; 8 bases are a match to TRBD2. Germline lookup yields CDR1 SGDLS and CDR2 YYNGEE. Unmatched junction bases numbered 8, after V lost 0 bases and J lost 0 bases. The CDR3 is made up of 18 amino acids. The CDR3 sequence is CASSVAPSGSTSYNEQFF. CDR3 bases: TGTGCCAGCAGCGTAGCCCCCAGCGGGAGTACCTCCTACAATGAGCAGTTCTTC.

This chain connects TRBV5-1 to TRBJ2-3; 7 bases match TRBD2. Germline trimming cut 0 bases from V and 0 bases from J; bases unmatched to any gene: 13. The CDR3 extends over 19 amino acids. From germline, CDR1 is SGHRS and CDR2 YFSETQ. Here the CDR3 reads CASSLGKGLADTSTDTQYF. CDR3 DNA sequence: TGCGCCAGCAGCTTGGGGAAGGGGCTAGCGGACACTAGCACAGATACGCAGTATTTT.

This CDR3 reads CASTRSGANVLTF. CDR3 nucleotide sequence: TGTGCCAGCACCCGCTCTGGGGCCAACGTCCTGACTTTC. The genes are TRBV7-6 and TRBJ2-6; D not resolved. The germline V gene encodes CDR1 SGHVS and CDR2 FNYEAQ. The V end lost 7 bases, the J end lost 0 bases, and 4 bases lay between the germline ends. The CDR3 contains 13 residues.

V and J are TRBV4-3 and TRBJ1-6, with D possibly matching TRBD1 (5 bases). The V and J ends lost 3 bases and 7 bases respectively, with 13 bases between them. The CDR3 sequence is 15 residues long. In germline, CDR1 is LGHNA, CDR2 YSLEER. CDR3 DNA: TGCGCCAGCAGCCATGCCGGGACTTACAATTCACCCCTCCACTTT. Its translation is CASSHAGTYNSPLHF.